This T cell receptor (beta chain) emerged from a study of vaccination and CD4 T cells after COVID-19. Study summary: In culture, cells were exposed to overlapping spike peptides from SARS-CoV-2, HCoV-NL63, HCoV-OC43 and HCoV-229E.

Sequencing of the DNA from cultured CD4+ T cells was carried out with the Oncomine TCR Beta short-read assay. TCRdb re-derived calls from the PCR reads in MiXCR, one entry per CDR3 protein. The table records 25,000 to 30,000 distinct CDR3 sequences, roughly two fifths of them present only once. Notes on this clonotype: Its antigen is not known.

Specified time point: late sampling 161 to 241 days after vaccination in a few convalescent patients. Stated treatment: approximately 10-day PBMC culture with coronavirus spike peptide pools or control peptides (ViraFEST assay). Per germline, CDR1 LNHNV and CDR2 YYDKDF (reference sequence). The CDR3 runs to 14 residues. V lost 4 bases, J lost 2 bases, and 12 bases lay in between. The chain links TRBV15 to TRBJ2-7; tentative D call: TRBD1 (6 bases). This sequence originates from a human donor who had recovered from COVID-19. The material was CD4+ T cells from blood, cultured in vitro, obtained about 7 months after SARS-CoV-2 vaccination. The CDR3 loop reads CATSTRQGPYEQYF. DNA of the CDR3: TGTGCCACCAGCACCCGCCAGGGGCCCTACGAGCAGTACTTC.